Listed here are 15 T cell receptor beta chains from one sample, sequenced in a study of human T cells and chemical hapten exposure. Specified time point: patch test 1, 2 weeks after DPC sensitization. The treatment: therapeutic diphenylcyclopropenone sensitization with weekly scalp DPC. TCRdb analysed the RACE reads with MiXCR anew, one entry per CDR3 protein. The repertoire consists of roughly 14,000 distinct CDR3 sequences, with 16% occurring once and the leading ten covering 7.2%. Specimen: whole blood, collected in connection with sensitization to the hapten diphenylcyclopropenone (DPC). Receptor source: a woman aged 25 to 45 with alopecia areata. Some clones in this sample may be carry-over from other donors' samples.

In its sample, this clonotype was seen many times. The rearrangement uses TRBV6-8 and TRBJ1-5; D is undetermined. With 6 bases removed from V and 0 bases from J, the gap between germline ends came to 12 bases. This CDR3 is 15 amino acids long. From germline, CDR1 is MNHGY and CDR2 SAAAGT. Written as DNA, the CDR3 is TGTGCCAGCAGGTGGAGGATGTATAGCAATCAGCCCCAGCATTTT. Translated: CASRWRMYSNQPQHF.

This clonotype has a count of ten or more. The rearrangement uses TRBV4-2 and TRBJ2-4; 9 bases align to TRBD1. Losses at the gene ends were 3 bases for V and 6 bases for J; bases not matched to a gene: 3. Per germline, CDR1 LGHNA and CDR2 YNFKEQ. This CDR3 is built from 14 residues. CDR3 residues: CASSQRQGGNIQYF. The CDR3 coding sequence is TGTGCCAGCAGCCAGAGACAGGGGGGAAACATTCAGTACTTC.

V and J are TRBV29-1 and TRBJ2-7; D is ambiguous. Germline V lookup: CDR1 SQVTM, CDR2 ANQGSEA. Between the trimmed V and J ends, which lost 4 bases and 7 bases, there was a span of 11 bases. CDR3 length: 11 amino acids. DNA of the CDR3: TGCAGCGTTGCCACAATCGTGGAGCAGTACTTC. This sequence encodes CSVATIVEQYF.

The chain joins TRBV6-6 to TRBJ2-3; D may be TRBD1 (6 bases). This CDR3 is 16 amino acids long. V shed 11 bases and J shed 0 bases, with 21 bases lying between them. Germline V lookup: CDR1 MNHNY, CDR2 SVGAGI (reference sequence). The CDR3 loop is CARTDRFLSSTDTQYF. The DNA of the CDR3 is TGTGCCCGAACAGACAGGTTCCTCTCTAGCACAGATACGCAGTATTTT.

Many counts were recorded for this clonotype. The chain combines TRBV20-1 with TRBJ2-3; D not certain. Germline-derived CDR1 and CDR2 are DFQATT and SNEGSKA (reference sequence). V lost 5 bases to trimming and J lost 2 bases, with 11 bases between them. This CDR3 has 13 residues. The CDR3 nucleotides are TGCAGTGCTGACACCCGTACCACAGATACGCAGTATTTT. Translating it yields CSADTRTTDTQYF.

This clonotype is deemed medium-sized. The chain is built from TRBV2 and TRBJ1-5; 7 positions agree with TRBD1. Germline CDR1 is SNHLY and CDR2 is FYNNEI. The V segment lost 7 bases and the J segment 2 bases; nucleotides outside the gene matches: 17. CDR3 length equals 18 residues. CDR3 DNA sequence: TGTGCCAGCACCCCCAACAGGGGCATTCATTTGGGCAATCAGCCCCAGCATTTT. This translates into CASTPNRGIHLGNQPQHF.

This sequence joins TRBV12-3 or TRBV12-4 and TRBJ2-1; D not resolved. V lost 2 bases to trimming and J lost 5 bases, with 10 bases between them. There are 14 residues in the CDR3. The CDR3 nucleotides read TGTGCCAGCAGTTTATTGCGGAATGACAATGAGCAGTTCTTC. It translates to CASSLLRNDNEQFF.

This clonotype has ten or more counts. The J gene is TRBJ2-3, the V gene TRBV20-1; D is possibly TRBD2 (5 bases). There are 11 residues in the CDR3. Germline lookup yields CDR1 DFQATT and CDR2 SNEGSKA (reference sequence). Trimming took 5 bases from V and 11 from J, leaving 14 bases between them. CDR3 residues: CSALRAERQYF. The CDR3, as DNA: TGCAGTGCTTTGCGGGCCGAAAGGCAGTATTTT.

The rearrangement uses TRBV10-3 and TRBJ2-1; unclear D gene. Germline loops: CDR1 ENHRY, CDR2 SYGVKD. The V and J ends lost 8 bases and 6 bases respectively, with 8 bases between them. This CDR3 has 11 residues. The DNA for the CDR3 is TGTGCCATCGCTCAAGTCAATGAGCAGTTCTTC. Amino acid sequence: CAIAQVNEQFF.

This clonotype showed up many times. The junction shows a germline mismatch at one end, possibly a read error. The CDR3 spells CASRLGTGTGGLFGYTF. CDR3 nucleotide sequence: TGTGCCAGCAGATTAGGGACCGGGACAGGGGGTCTCTTTGGCTACACCTTC. The rearrangement links TRBV7-8 to TRBJ1-2, with TRBD1 identical over 11 bases. The CDR3 extends over 17 amino acids. The germline gives CDR1 SGHVS, CDR2 FQNEAQ.

This clonotype is categorized as medium-sized (0.01 to 0.1%). The gene calls are TRBV29-1 and TRBJ1-1; 7 nucleotides align to TRBD1. V trimming: 7 bases; J trimming: 0 bases; junction bases outside the gene matches: 5. Per germline, CDR1 SQVTM and CDR2 ANQGSEA. The length of the CDR3 is 13 residues. This chain's CDR3 is CSGGQSMNTEAFF. Written as DNA, the CDR3 is TGCAGCGGGGGACAGTCCATGAACACTGAAGCTTTCTTT.

This chain links TRBV5-5 with TRBJ2-1; D perhaps matches TRBD1 (5 bases). The CDR3 is 16 amino acids. The V and J ends lost 1 base and 9 bases respectively, with 20 bases between them. Germline-derived CDR1 and CDR2 are SGHKS and YYEKEE (reference sequence). This CDR3 is CASSLLSGISPGEQFF. As DNA, the CDR3 is TGTGCCAGCAGCTTGCTGTCAGGGATCAGCCCCGGTGAGCAGTTCTTC. The variable domain in full, completed from reference TRBV5-5 and TRBJ2-1, reads DAGVTQSPTHLIKTRGQQVTLRCSPISGHKSVSWYQQVLGQGPQFIFQYYEKEERGRGNFPDRFSARQFPNYSSELNVNALLLGDSALYLCASSLLSGISPGEQFFGPGTRLTVL.

In its sample, this clonotype is medium-sized. The chain couples TRBV15 to TRBJ1-5, with a tentative D call TRBD1 (6 bases). Germline lookup yields CDR1 LNHNV and CDR2 YYDKDF (reference sequence). Trimming took off 0 bases at V and 0 bases at J, with 21 bases between the two ends. The CDR3 extends over 20 amino acids. The chain's CDR3 is CATSRDVRGAQHSSNQPQHF. The CDR3 nucleotides are TGTGCCACCAGCAGAGATGTTAGGGGGGCCCAACACTCTAGCAATCAGCCCCAGCATTTT.

This clonotype has only a few counts. The rearrangement joins TRBV7-9 to TRBJ1-6; 7 positions agree with TRBD1. CDR1 and CDR2 from the germline V gene are SEHNR and FQNEAQ (reference sequence). The length of the CDR3 is 17 residues. The V gene end was trimmed by 2 bases and the J gene end by 2 bases; junction bases not matched to a gene: 6. CDR3 protein: CASSLTRQGPYNSPLHF. DNA for the CDR3: TGTGCCAGCAGCTTAACCAGACAGGGACCCTATAATTCACCCCTCCACTTT.

The V and J genes are TRBV7-8 and TRBJ2-3; 8 bases map to TRBD2. This CDR3 has 16 residues. V shed 3 bases, J shed 5 bases, and the junction held 10 bases outside the gene matches. Germline CDR1 is SGHVS and CDR2 is FQNEAQ. The DNA for the CDR3 is TGTGCCAGCAGCTTCTTGAGTAGCGGGGCGGGAGATACGCAGTATTTT. Encoded protein: CASSFLSSGAGDTQYF.